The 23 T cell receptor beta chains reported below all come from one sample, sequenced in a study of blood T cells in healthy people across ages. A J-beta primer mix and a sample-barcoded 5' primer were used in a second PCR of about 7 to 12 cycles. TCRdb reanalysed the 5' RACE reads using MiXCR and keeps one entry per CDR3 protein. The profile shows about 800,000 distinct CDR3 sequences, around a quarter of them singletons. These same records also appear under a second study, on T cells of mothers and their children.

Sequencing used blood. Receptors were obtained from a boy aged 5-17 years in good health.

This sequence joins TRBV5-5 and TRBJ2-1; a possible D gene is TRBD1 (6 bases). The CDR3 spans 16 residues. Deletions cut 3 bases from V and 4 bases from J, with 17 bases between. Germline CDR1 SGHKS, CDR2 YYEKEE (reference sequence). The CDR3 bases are TGTGCCAGCAGCTACCCGGACAGTAACTTTTACAATGAGCAGTTCTTC. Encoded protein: CASSYPDSNFYNEQFF.

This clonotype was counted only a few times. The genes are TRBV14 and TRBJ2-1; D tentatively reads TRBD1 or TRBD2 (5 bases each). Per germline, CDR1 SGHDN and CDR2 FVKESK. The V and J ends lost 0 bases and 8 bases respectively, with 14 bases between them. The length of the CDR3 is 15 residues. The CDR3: CASSQDMSGADEQFF. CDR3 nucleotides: TGTGCCAGCAGCCAAGATATGTCCGGGGCGGATGAGCAGTTCTTC.

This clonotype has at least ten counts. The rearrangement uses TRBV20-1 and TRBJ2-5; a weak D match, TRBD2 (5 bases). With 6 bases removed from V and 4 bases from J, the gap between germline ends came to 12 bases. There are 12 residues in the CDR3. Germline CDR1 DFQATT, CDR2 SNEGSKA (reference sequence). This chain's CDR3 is CSAVRAGETQYF. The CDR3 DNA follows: TGCAGTGCCGTAAGGGCGGGAGAGACCCAGTACTTC.

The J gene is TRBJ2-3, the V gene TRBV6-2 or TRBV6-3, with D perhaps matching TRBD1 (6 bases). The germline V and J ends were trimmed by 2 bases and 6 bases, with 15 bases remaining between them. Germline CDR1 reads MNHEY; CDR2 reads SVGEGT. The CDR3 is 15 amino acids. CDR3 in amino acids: CASSYGNRVRDTQYF. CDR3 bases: TGTGCCAGCAGTTACGGGAACAGGGTGCGGGATACGCAGTATTTT.

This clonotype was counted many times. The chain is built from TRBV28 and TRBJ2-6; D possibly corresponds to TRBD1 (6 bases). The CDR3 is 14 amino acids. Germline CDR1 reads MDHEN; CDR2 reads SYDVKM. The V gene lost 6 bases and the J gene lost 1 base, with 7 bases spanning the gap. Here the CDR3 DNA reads TGTGCCAGCAGAGACAGGTCTGGGGCCAACGTCCTGACTTTC. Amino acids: CASRDRSGANVLTF.

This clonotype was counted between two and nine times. The CDR3 DNA follows: TGTGCCAGCAGTTACTCATCAGGGGGCAGGAGCGGCTACACCTTC. Translated, it gives CASSYSSGGRSGYTF. The chain employs TRBV6-2 or TRBV6-3 and TRBJ1-2; TRBD1 matches at 8 bases. Per germline, CDR1 MNHEY and CDR2 SVGEGT. V shed 0 bases, J shed 8 bases, and the junction held 8 bases outside the gene matches. This CDR3 region has 15 residues.

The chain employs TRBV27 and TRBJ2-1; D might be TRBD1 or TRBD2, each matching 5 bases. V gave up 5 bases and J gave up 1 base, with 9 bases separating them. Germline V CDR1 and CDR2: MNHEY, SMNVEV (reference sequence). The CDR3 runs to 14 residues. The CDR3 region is CASSTGLSYNEQFF. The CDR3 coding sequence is TGTGCCAGCAGTACAGGACTGTCCTACAATGAGCAGTTCTTC.

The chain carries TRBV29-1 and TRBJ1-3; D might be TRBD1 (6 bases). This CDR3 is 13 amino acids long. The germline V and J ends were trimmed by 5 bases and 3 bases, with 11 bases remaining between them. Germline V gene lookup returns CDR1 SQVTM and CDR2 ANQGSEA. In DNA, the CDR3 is TGCAGCGTTCGGGGGCTCGGTGGAAACACCATATATTTT. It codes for CSVRGLGGNTIYF.

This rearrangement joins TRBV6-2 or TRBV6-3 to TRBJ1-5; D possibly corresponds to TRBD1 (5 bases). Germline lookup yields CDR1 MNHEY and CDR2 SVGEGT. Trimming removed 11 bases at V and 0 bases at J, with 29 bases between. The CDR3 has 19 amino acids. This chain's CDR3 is CAQAGKWLARGDSNQPQHF. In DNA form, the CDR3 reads TGTGCCCAGGCAGGGAAGTGGCTGGCCCGGGGCGATAGCAATCAGCCCCAGCATTTT.

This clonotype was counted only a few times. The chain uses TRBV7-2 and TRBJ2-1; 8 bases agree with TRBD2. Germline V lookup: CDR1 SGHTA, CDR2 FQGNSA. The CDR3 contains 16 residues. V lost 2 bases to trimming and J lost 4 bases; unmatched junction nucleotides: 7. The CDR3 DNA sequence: TGTGCCAGCAGCTTATTACGGGGGGGACTATACAATGAGCAGTTCTTC. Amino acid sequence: CASSLLRGGLYNEQFF. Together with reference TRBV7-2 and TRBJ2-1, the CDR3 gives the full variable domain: GAGVSQSPSNKVTEKGKDVELRCDPISGHTALYWYRQSLGQGLEFLIYFQGNSAPDKSGLPSDRFSAERTGGSVSTLTIQRTQQEDSAVYLCASSLLRGGLYNEQFFGPGTRLTVL.

The CDR3: CATSSPTGGTSGSLHNEQFF. In nucleotides, the CDR3 is TGTGCCACCAGCTCCCCGACGGGAGGGACTAGCGGGAGTTTGCATAATGAGCAGTTCTTC. The rearrangement joins TRBV15 to TRBJ2-5; 14 bases match TRBD2. The J call may not be correct, given that the DNA end is closer to TRBJ2-1. CDR1 and CDR2 (germline): LNHNV, YYDKDF (reference sequence). The CDR3 covers 20 residues.

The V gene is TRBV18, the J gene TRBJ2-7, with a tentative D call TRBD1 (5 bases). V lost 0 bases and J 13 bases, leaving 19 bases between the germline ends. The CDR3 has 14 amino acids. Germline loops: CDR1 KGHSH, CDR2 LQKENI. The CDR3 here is CASSPPGAGQLGYF. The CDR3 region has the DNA TGTGCCAGCTCACCACCTGGAGCAGGGCAGCTAGGATACTTC. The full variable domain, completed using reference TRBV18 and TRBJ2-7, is NAGVMQNPRHLVRRRGQEARLRCSPMKGHSHVYWYRQLPEEGLKFMVYLQKENIIDESGMPKERFSAEFPKEGPSILRIQQVVRGDSAAYFCASSPPGAGQLGYFGPGTRLTVT.

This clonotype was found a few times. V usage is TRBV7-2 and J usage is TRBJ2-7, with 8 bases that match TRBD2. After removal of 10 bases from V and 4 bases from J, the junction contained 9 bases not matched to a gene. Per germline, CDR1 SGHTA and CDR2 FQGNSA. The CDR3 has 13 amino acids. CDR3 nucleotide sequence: TGTGCCACAGGAGCGGGAGCTCTATACGAGCAGTACTTC. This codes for CATGAGALYEQYF.

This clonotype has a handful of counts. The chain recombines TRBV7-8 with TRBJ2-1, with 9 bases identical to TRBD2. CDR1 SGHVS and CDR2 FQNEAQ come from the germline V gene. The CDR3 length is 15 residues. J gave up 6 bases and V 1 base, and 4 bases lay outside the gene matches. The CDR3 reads CASSLGLAETNEQFF. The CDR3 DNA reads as TGTGCCAGCAGCTTAGGACTAGCGGAGACCAATGAGCAGTTCTTC.

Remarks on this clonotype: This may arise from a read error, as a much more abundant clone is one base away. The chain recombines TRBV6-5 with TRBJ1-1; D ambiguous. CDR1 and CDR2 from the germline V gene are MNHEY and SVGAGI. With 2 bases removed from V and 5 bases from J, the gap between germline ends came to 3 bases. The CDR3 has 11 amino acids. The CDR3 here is CASSYETEAFF. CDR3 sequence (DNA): TGTGCCAGCAGTTACGAAACTGAAGCTTTCTTT.

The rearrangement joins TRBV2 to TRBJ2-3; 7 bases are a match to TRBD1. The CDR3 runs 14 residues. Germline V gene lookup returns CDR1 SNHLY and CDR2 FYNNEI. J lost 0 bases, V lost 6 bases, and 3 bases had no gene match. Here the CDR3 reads CASRKTGSTDTQYF. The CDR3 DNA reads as TGTGCCAGCAGGAAGACAGGGAGCACAGATACGCAGTATTTT.

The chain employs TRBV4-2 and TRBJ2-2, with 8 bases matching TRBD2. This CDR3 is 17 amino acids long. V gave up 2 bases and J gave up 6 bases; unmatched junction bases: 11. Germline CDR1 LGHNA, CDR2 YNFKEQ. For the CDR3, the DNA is TGTGCCAGCAGCCAAACCGGGACTAGTGTTTTGCCCGGGGAGCTGTTTTTT. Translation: CASSQTGTSVLPGELFF.

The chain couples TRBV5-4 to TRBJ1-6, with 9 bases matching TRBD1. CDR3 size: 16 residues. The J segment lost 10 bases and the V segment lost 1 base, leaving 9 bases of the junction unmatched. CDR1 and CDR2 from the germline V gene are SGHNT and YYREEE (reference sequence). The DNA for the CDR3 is TGTGCCAGCAGCTTGTCCCGTGGGACAGGGTCATCACCCCTCCACTTT. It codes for CASSLSRGTGSSPLHF.

The DNA of the CDR3 is TGTGCCAGCAGCTTAACCTTGGTGGCCGGGCTAAACACCGGGGAGCTGTTTTTT. Its protein product is CASSLTLVAGLNTGELFF. The rearrangement uses TRBV7-3 and TRBJ2-2; D gene ambiguous. This CDR3 has 18 residues. Trimming took off 0 bases at V and 2 bases at J, with 16 bases between the two ends. In germline, CDR1 is SGHTA, CDR2 FQGTGA. Based on the CDR3 plus reference TRBV7-3 and TRBJ2-2, the full variable domain is GAGVSQTPSNKVTEKGKYVELRCDPISGHTALYWYRQSLGQGPEFLIYFQGTGAADDSGLPNDRFFAVRPEGSVSTLKIQRTERGDSAVYLCASSLTLVAGLNTGELFFGEGSRLTVL.

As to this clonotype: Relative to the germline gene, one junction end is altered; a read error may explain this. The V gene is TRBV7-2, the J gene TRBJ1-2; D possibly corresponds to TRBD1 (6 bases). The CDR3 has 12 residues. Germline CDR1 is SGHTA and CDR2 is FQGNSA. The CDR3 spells CASSLGGAGCTF. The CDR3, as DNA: TGTGCCAGCAGCTTAGGGGGGGCTGGCTGCACCTTC.

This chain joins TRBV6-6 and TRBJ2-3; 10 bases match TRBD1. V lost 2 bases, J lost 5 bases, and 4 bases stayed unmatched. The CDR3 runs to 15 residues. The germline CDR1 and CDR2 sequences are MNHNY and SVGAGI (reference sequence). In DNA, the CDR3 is TGTGCCAGCAGTTACGTCGGGACAGGGGAAGATACGCAGTATTTT. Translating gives CASSYVGTGEDTQYF.

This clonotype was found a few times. This CDR3 reads CASSLSLGEKLFF. The CDR3 DNA sequence: TGCGCCAGCAGCTTATCTCTCGGGGAAAAACTGTTTTTT. V usage is TRBV5-1 and J usage is TRBJ1-4; D is ambiguous. V was cut by 2 bases and J by 8 bases, with 10 bases left in between. CDR1 and CDR2 (germline): SGHRS, YFSETQ. The CDR3 has 13 amino acids.

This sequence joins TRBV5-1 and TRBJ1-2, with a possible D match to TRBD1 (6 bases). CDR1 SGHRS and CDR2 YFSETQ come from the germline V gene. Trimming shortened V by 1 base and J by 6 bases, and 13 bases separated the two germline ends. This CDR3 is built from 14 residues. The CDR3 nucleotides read TGCGCCAGCAGCTTGACACAGGGTGCCAATGGCTACACCTTC. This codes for CASSLTQGANGYTF.